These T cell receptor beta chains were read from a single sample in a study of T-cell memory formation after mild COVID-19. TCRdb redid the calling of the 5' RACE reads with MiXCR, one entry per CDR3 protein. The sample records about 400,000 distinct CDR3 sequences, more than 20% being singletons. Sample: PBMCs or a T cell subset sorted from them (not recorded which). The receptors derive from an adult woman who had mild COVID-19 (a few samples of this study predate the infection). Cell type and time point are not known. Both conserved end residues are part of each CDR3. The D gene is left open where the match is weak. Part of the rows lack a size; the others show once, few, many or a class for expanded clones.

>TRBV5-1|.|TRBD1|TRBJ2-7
CASSPVTGTGVTYEQYF
TGCGCCAGCAGCCCCGTCACCGGGACAGGTGTTACCTACGAGCAGTACTTC
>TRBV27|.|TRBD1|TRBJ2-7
CASSFRDRGEQYF
TGTGCCAGCAGTTTCCGGGACAGGGGCGAGCAGTACTTC
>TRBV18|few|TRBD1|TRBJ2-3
CASSPGTGLLDTQYF
TGTGCCAGCTCACCAGGGACAGGGCTACTAGATACGCAGTATTTT
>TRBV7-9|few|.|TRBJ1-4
CASSFMTDGWGKLFF
TGTGCCAGCAGCTTCATGACCGATGGTTGGGGCAAACTGTTTTTT
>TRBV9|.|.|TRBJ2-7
CASSMHDSYEQYF
TGTGCCAGCAGCATGCACGACAGCTACGAGCAGTACTTC
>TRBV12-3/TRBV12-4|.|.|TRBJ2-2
CASRSTSNTGELFF
TGTGCCAGCAGGTCGACTAGTAACACCGGGGAGCTGTTTTTT
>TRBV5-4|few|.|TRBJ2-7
CASSSSGAITYEQYF
TGTGCCAGCAGCTCCTCGGGGGCCATTACCTACGAGCAGTACTTC
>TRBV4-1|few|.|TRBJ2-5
CASSRDPRETQYF
TGCGCCAGCAGCCGCGACCCGAGAGAGACCCAGTACTTC
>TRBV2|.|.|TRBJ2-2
CASRGTGELFF
TGTGCCAGCAGGGGAACCGGGGAGCTGTTTTTT
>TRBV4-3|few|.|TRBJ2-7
CASSQSSEPYEQYF
TGCGCCAGCAGCCAATCCTCAGAGCCCTACGAGCAGTACTTC
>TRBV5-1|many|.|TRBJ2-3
CASSSGDGSTDTQYF
TGCGCCAGCAGCTCCGGGGATGGTAGCACAGATACGCAGTATTTT
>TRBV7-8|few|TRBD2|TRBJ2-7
CASSLAPSGVYEQYF
TGTGCCAGCAGCTTAGCACCTAGCGGAGTCTACGAGCAGTACTTC
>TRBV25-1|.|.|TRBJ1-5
CASSESADYSNQPQHF
TGTGCCAGCAGTGAATCGGCAGATTATAGCAATCAGCCCCAGCATTTT
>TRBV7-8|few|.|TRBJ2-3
CASSLFVRGDRDTQYF
TGTGCCAGCAGCTTGTTTGTCAGGGGTGACCGAGATACGCAGTATTTT
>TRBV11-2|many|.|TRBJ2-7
CASSLEPNGHEQYF
TGTGCCAGCAGCTTAGAGCCGAACGGCCACGAGCAGTACTTC
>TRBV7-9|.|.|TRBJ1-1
CASSFGLDEAFF
TGTGCCAGCAGCTTTGGGTTAGATGAAGCTTTCTTT
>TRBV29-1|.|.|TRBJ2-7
CSVERGYEQYF
TGCAGCGTTGAGAGGGGGTACGAGCAGTACTTC
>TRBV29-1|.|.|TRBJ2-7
CSVRRPAGEQYF
TGCAGCGTCCGACGGCCGGCGGGCGAGCAGTACTTC
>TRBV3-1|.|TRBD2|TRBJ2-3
CASSQVTASGGVADTQYF
TGTGCCAGCAGCCAAGTTACGGCTAGCGGGGGGGTTGCAGATACGCAGTATTTT
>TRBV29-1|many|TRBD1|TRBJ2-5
CSVTGQLQETQYF
TGCAGCGTGACGGGACAGTTACAAGAGACCCAGTACTTC
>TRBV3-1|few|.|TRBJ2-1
CASSTPGLGTYNEQFF
TGTGCCAGCAGCACACCGGGACTTGGGACCTACAATGAGCAGTTCTTC
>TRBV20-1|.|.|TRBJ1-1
CSAKGRTEAFF
TGCAGTGCTAAGGGACGCACTGAAGCTTTCTTT
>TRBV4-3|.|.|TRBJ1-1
CASSQGAIGNTEAFF
TGCGCCAGCAGCCAAGGGGCGATCGGTAACACTGAAGCTTTCTTT
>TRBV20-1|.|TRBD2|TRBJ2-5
CSASSLAGGYQETQYF
TGCAGTGCTAGTTCCCTAGCGGGGGGGTACCAAGAGACCCAGTACTTC
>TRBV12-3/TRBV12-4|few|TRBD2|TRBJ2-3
CASSHSGGARDTQYF
TGTGCCAGCAGTCATAGCGGGGGGGCAAGAGATACGCAGTATTTT
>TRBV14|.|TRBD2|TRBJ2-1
CASSPMALAGNEQFF
TGTGCCAGCAGCCCTATGGCACTAGCGGGAAATGAGCAGTTCTTC
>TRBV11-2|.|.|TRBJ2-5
CASSPSQGLGETQYF
TGTGCCAGCAGCCCAAGTCAGGGCCTCGGGGAGACCCAGTACTTC
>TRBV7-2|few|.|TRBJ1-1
CASSLQLMNTEAFF
TGTGCCAGCAGCTTACAGCTCATGAACACTGAAGCTTTCTTT
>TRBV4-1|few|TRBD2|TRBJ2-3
CASSQGRGGRDTQYF
TGCGCCAGCAGCCAAGGGCGGGGGGGGCGAGATACGCAGTATTTT
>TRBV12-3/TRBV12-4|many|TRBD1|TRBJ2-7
CASGQGAYEQYF
TGTGCCAGCGGACAGGGGGCATACGAGCAGTACTTC
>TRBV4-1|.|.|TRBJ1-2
CASSQGAQNYGYTF
TGCGCCAGCAGCCAAGGGGCACAGAACTATGGCTACACCTTC
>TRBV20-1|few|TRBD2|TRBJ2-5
CSARMGLAGTQETQYF
TGCAGTGCTAGAATGGGACTAGCGGGGACACAAGAGACCCAGTACTTC
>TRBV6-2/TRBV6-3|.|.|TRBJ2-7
CASSYGQTDFYEQYF
TGTGCCAGCAGTTACGGACAAACAGACTTCTACGAGCAGTACTTC
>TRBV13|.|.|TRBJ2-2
CASSLGVEWVTGELFF
TGTGCCAGCAGCTTAGGGGTCGAATGGGTCACCGGGGAGCTGTTTTTT
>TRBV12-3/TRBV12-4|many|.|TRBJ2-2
CASSSGTYTGELFF
TGTGCCAGCAGTTCCGGGACATACACCGGGGAGCTGTTTTTT
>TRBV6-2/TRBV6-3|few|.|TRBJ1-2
CASTRSGQGYGYTF
TGTGCCAGCACCCGCTCTGGCCAGGGCTATGGCTACACCTTC
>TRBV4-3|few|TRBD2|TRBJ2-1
CASSRTRWYEQFF
TGCGCCAGCAGCCGGACTAGATGGTATGAGCAGTTCTTC
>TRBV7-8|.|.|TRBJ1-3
CASNPGPISGNTIYF
TGTGCCAGCAACCCGGGCCCTATCTCTGGAAACACCATATATTTT
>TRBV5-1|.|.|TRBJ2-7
CASSPQDSGNRWDYEQYF
TGCGCCAGCAGCCCTCAGGACAGCGGGAATCGTTGGGACTACGAGCAGTACTTC
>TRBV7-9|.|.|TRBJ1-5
CASSLDRGERNQPQHF
TGTGCCAGCAGCTTAGATCGTGGGGAGAGGAATCAGCCCCAGCATTTT
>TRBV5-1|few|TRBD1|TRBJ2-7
CASSLNRGTHEQYF
TGCGCCAGCAGCTTGAACAGGGGAACTCACGAGCAGTACTTC